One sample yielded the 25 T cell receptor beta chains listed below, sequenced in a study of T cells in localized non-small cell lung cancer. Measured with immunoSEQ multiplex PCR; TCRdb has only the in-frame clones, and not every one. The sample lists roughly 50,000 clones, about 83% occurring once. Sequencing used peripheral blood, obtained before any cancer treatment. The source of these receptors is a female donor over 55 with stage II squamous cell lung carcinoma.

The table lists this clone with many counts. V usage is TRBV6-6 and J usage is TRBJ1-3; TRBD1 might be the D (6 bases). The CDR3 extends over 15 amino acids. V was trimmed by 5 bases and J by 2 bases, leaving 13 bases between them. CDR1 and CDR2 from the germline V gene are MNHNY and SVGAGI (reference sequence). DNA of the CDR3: TGTGCCAGCAGTATTGGGGGACAAACTGGAAACACCATATATTTT. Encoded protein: CASSIGGQTGNTIYF.

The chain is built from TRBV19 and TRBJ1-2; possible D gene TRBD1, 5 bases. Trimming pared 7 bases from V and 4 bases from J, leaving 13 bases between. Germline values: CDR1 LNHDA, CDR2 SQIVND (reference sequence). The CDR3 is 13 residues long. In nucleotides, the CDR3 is TGTGCCAGTAACGGCTGGGGGGGCTATGGCTACACCTTC. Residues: CASNGWGGYGYTF.

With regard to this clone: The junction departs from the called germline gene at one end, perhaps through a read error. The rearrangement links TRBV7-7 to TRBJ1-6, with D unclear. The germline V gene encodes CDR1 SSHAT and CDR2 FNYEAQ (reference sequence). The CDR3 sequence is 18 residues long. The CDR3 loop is CASSLSRKFSSYNSPLHF. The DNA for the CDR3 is TGTGCTAGCAGCTTAAGCAGGAAGTTTAGCTCCTATAATTCACCCCTCCACTTT.

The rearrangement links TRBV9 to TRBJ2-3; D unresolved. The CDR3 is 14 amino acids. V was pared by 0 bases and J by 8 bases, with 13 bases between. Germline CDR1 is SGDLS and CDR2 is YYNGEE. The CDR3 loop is CASSVEAPSGTQYF. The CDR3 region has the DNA TGTGCCAGCAGCGTAGAGGCTCCCTCCGGTACGCAGTATTTT.

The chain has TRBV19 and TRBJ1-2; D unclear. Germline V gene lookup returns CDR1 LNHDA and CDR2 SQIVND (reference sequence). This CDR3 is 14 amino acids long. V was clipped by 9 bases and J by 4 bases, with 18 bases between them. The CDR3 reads CASQPDGGIYGYTF. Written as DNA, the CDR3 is TGTGCCAGCCAACCCGACGGCGGAATCTATGGCTACACCTTC.

CDR3 in amino acids: CASRTLGVVNTEAFF. CDR3 nucleotides: TGTGCCAGTAGAACCTTGGGGGTGGTGAACACTGAAGCTTTCTTT. V usage is TRBV19 and J usage is TRBJ1-1; D possibly corresponds to TRBD1 (5 bases). Per germline, CDR1 LNHDA and CDR2 SQIVND (reference sequence). The CDR3 consists of 15 residues. Trimming shortened V by 6 bases and J by 0 bases, and 14 bases separated the two germline ends.

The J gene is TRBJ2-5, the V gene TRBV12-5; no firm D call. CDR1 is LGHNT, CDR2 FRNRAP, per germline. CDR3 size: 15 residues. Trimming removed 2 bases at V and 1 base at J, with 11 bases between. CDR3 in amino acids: CASGLFRRTQETQYF. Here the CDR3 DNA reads TGTGCTAGTGGTTTGTTCCGACGAACCCAAGAGACCCAGTACTTC.

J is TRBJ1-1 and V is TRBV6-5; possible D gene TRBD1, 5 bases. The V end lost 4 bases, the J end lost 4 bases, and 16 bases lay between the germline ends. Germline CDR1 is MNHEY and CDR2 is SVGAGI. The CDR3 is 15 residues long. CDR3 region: CASSSGGGRGTEAFF. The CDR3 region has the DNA TGTGCCAGCAGTTCCGGTGGGGGGAGAGGCACTGAAGCTTTCTTT.

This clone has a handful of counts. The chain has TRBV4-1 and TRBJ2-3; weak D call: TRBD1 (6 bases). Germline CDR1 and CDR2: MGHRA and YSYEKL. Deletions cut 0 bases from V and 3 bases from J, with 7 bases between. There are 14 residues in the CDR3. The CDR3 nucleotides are TGCGCCAGCAGCCAAGAGGGGGCGACAGATACGCAGTATTTT. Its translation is CASSQEGATDTQYF.

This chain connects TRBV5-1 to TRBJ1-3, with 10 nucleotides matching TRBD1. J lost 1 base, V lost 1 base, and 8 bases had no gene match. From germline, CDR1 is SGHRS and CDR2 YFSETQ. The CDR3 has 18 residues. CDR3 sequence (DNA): TGCGCCAGCAGCTTGTATGGGACAGGGGAACTTTCTGGAAACACCATATATTTT. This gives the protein CASSLYGTGELSGNTIYF.

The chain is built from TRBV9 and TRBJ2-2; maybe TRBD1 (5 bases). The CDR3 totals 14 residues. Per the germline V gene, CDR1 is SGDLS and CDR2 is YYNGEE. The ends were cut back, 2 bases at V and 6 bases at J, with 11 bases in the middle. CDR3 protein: CASSVLGEAGELFF. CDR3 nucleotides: TGTGCCAGCAGCGTCCTAGGGGAAGCCGGGGAGCTGTTTTTT.

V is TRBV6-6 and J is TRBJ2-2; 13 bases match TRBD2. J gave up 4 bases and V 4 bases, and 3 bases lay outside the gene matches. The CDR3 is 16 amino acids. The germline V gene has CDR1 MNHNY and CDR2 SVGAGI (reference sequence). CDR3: CASSSRLAGGTGELFF. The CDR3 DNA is TGTGCCAGCAGTTCTCGACTAGCGGGGGGCACCGGGGAGCTGTTTTTT.

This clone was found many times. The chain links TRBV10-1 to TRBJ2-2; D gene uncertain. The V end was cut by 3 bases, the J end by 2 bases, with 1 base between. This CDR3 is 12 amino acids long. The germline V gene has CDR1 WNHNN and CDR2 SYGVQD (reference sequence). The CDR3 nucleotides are TGCGCCAGCAGTGATAACACCGGGGAGCTGTTTTTT. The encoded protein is CASSDNTGELFF.

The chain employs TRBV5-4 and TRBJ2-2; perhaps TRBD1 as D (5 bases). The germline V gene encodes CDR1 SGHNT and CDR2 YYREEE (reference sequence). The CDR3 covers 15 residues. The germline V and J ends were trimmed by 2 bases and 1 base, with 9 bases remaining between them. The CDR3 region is CASSFGAGNTGELFF. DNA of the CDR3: TGTGCCAGCAGCTTTGGGGCAGGGAACACCGGGGAGCTGTTTTTT. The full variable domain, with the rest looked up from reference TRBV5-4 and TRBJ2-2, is ETGVTQSPTHLIKTRGQQVTLRCSSQSGHNTVSWYQQALGQGPQFIFQYYREEENGRGNFPPRFSGLQFPNYSSELNVNALELDDSALYLCASSFGAGNTGELFFGEGSRLTVL.

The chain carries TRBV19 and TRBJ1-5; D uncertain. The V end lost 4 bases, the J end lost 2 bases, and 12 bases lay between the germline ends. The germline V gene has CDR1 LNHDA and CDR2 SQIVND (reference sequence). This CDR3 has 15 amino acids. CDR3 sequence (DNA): TGTGCCAGTAGTAACCCGGAGGGTCGCAATCAGCCCCAGCATTTT. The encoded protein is CASSNPEGRNQPQHF.

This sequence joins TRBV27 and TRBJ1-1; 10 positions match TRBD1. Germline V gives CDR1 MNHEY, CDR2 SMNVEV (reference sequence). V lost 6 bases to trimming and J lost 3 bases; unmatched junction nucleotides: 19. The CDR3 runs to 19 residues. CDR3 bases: TGTGCCAGCAGACCAAGACAGGGGGCTTTTAGAATCGAGGACACTGAAGCTTTCTTT. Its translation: CASRPRQGAFRIEDTEAFF.

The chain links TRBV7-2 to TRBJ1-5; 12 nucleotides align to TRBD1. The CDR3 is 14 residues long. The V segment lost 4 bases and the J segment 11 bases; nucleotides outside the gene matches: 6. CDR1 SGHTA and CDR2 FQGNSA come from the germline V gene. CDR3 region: CASSSGQGALSQHF. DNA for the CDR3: TGTGCCAGCAGCTCGGGACAGGGGGCCCTTTCCCAGCATTTT.

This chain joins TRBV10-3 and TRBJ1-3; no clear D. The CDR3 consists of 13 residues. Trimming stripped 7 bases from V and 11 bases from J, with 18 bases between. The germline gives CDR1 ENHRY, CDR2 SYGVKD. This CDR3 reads CAIKAGAPASIYF. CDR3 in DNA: TGTGCCATCAAGGCAGGAGCCCCGGCTTCCATATATTTT.

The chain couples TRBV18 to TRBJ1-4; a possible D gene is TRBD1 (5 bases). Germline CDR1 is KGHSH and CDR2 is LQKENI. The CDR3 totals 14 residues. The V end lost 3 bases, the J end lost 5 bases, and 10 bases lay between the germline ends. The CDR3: CASSPARANEKLFF. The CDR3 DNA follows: TGTGCCAGCTCACCGGCCAGGGCAAATGAAAAACTGTTTTTT.

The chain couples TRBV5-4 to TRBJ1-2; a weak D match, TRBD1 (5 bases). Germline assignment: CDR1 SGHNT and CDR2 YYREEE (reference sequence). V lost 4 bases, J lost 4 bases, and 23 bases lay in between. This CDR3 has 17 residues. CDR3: CASSPSNAGKGSYGYTF. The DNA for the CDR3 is TGTGCCAGCAGCCCTAGTAACGCTGGGAAGGGGTCCTATGGCTACACCTTC.

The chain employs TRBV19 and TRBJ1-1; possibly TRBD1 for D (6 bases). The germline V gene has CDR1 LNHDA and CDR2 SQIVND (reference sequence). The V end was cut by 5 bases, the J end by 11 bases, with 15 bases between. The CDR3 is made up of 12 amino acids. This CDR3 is CASSPQGSRAFF. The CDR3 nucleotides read TGTGCCAGTAGTCCCCAGGGGTCTCGGGCTTTCTTT.

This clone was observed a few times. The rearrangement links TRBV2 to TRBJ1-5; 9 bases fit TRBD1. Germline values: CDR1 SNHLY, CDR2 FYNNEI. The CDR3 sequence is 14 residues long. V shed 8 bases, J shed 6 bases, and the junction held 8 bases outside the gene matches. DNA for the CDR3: TGTGCCAGCTCGTCCCGGGACAGGGTTCAGCCCCAGCATTTT. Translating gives CASSSRDRVQPQHF.

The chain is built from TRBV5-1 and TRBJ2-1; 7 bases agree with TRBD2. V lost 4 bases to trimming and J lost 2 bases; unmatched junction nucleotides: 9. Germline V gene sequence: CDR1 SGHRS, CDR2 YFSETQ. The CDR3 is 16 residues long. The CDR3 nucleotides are TGCGCCAGCAGCCTGGGGGAGGGGAGGCCCTACAATGAGCAGTTCTTC. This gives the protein CASSLGEGRPYNEQFF.

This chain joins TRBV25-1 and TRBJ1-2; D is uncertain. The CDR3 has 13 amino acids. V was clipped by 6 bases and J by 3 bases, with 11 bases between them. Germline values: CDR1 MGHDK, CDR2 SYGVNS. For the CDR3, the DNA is TGTGCCAGCAGCTCGGACGTTTACTATGGCTACACCTTC. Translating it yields CASSSDVYYGYTF.

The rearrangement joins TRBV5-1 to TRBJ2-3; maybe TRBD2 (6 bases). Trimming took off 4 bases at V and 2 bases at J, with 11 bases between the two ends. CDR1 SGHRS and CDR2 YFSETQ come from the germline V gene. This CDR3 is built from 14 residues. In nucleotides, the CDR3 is TGCGCCAGCAGCCTTAGCGGATCCACAGATACGCAGTATTTT. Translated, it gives CASSLSGSTDTQYF.